The text below deals with one T cell receptor beta chain. The data were taken from a study of blood T cell repertoires in COVID-19. Whole-study context: In each case, the material was cDNA or gDNA derived from T cells, B-cell-depleted T cells, or PBMCs.

Sequenced by immunoSEQ multiplex PCR; TCRdb stores in-frame clones only, minus some. The sample carries hundreds of thousands of clones, about 89% recorded once. CDR3 length equals 14 residues. Trimming left V 0 bases short and J 5 bases short, with 10 bases between. CDR1 and CDR2 (germline): SGHTA, FQGNSA. Followed longitudinally, the Seattle patients had been enrolled during active infection. The source is a woman between 50 and 59 years old with COVID-19, enrolled during active disease. The sequencing input was peripheral blood. The chain employs TRBV7-2 and TRBJ2-5; D is perhaps TRBD1 (5 bases). The CDR3 here is CASSLAGAGETQYF. CDR3 in DNA: TGTGCCAGCAGCTTAGCTGGGGCAGGGGAGACCCAGTACTTC. Variable domain in full (rest from reference TRBV7-2 and TRBJ2-5): GAGVSQSPSNKVTEKGKDVELRCDPISGHTALYWYRQSLGQGLEFLIYFQGNSAPDKSGLPSDRFSAERTGGSVSTLTIQRTQQEDSAVYLCASSLAGAGETQYFGPGTRLLVL.